The 27 T cell receptor beta chains reported below all come from one sample, sequenced in a study of T cell clonality in common variable immunodeficiency. Sequencing was performed with immunoSEQ multiplex PCR; in TCRdb, only in-frame clones are kept and a portion is missing. In total the sample includes roughly 50,000 clones, none of them seen once. The sequencing sample was made of peripheral blood mononuclear cells. Receptor source: a person aged 18 to 75 in good health.

This clone was found many times. The observed sequence ends 3 residues before the CDR3 terminus, with the missing tail filled in from the germline J gene. The chain uses TRBV7-3 and TRBJ2-3, with 12 bases fitting TRBD2. The J segment lost 4 bases and the V segment lost 8 bases, leaving 10 bases of the junction unmatched. The germline gives CDR1 SGHTA, CDR2 FQGTGA. The CDR3 is made up of 16 amino acids. The part of the CDR3 DNA that was read is TGTGCCAGCGGAAACGGACTAGCGGGATTAGCAGATACG. Translation: CASGNGLAGLADT. The complete CDR3 sequence is CASGNGLAGLADTQYF.

With regard to this clone: The read finishes 3 residues shy of the CDR3 end, and the germline J gene is used to complete it. V gene TRBV19 combines with J gene TRBJ2-2, with TRBD2 matching over 8 bases. CDR1 LNHDA and CDR2 SQIVND come from the germline V gene (reference sequence). Losses at the gene ends were 5 bases for V and 1 base for J; bases not matched to a gene: 6. This CDR3 is 16 amino acids long. The part of the CDR3 DNA that was read is TGTGCCAGTAGTTTCTCTAGCGGGTTGAACACCGGGGAG. Translating gives CASSFSSGLNTGE. The whole CDR3 reads CASSFSSGLNTGELFF. Variable domain in full (rest from reference TRBV19 and TRBJ2-2): DGGITQSPKYLFRKEGQNVTLSCEQNLNHDAMYWYRQDPGQGLRLIYYSQIVNDFQKGDIAEGYSVSREKKESFPLTVTSAQKNPTAFYLCASSFSSGLNTGELFFGEGSRLTVL.

This clone was counted between two and nine times. With the read ending 3 residues before the CDR3 end, the germline J gene is used to fill in that end. The chain employs TRBV18 and TRBJ2-2; D is unclear. The germline CDR1 and CDR2 sequences are KGHSH and LQKENI. This CDR3 comprises 16 residues. The sequenced CDR3 bases are TGTGCCAGCTCACCTTACAAGGGCACAGTTAATTCACCG. As protein: CASSPYKGTVNSP. The full CDR3 reads CASSPYKGTVNSPLFF.

With regard to this clone: The DNA ends 3 residues before the CDR3 does, and the rest of the CDR3 is filled in from the germline J gene. The chain is built from TRBV7-2 and TRBJ1-2; 7 bases line up with TRBD1. Looked up from germline, CDR1 is SGHTA and CDR2 is FQGNSA. Trimming took 0 bases from V and 4 from J; bases not matched to a gene: 2. This CDR3 has 14 residues. The CDR3 protein is CASSLAGQTYGYTF. The covered CDR3 bases are TGTGCCAGCAGCTTAGCGGGACAGACCTATGGC.

This clone was observed at least ten times. The read ends 3 residues before the CDR3 terminus; that terminus is restored from the germline J gene. V gene TRBV4-1 combines with J gene TRBJ2-7, with TRBD1 matching 7 bases. This CDR3 region has 15 residues. The V gene end was trimmed by 3 bases and the J gene end by 3 bases; junction bases not matched to a gene: 8. The germline V gene encodes CDR1 MGHRA and CDR2 YSYEKL. The part of the CDR3 DNA that was read is TGCGCCAGCAGCCAGAACCGGGACAGCAACTACGAG. This codes for CASSQNRDSNYE. The full CDR3 protein reads CASSQNRDSNYEQYF.

This clone was detected ten times or more. The read finishes 3 residues shy of the CDR3 end, and the germline J gene is used to complete it. The same CDR3 also results from other DNA sequences found in this sample. This chain uses TRBV20-1 with TRBJ2-5; 8 nucleotides align to TRBD1. The germline V gene encodes CDR1 DFQATT and CDR2 SNEGSKA (reference sequence). This CDR3 has 16 amino acids. Trimming at V came to 0 bases and at J to 2 bases, leaving 8 bases not matched to a gene. CDR3 bases read: TGCAGTGCTAGAGATCTCACAGGGGGTGATCAAGAGACC. Translating gives CSARDLTGGDQET. The CDR3 reads in full as CSARDLTGGDQETQYF.

In its sample, this clone was seen many times. The read falls 3 residues short of the CDR3 end, and the missing part is taken from the germline J gene. The chain combines TRBV5-4 with TRBJ1-2; perhaps TRBD1 as D (5 bases). The CDR3 extends over 14 amino acids. The germline CDR1 and CDR2 sequences are SGHNT and YYREEE (reference sequence). Trimming pared 2 bases from V and 3 bases from J, leaving 11 bases between. CDR3 protein: CASSFEFRDYGYTF. CDR3 DNA, as far as it was read: TGTGCCAGCAGCTTTGAGTTCAGGGACTATGGC.

In this sample, this clone turned up a few times. The CDR3 end lies 3 residues beyond the end of the read and is filled in from the germline J gene. J is TRBJ1-2 and V is TRBV30, with a possible D match to TRBD1 (5 bases). Germline loops: CDR1 GTSNPN, CDR2 SVGIG (reference sequence). This CDR3 region has 14 residues. CDR3 DNA (partial): TGTGCCTGGAGAGGGACTAGAGGTCGGGGTGAC. Its protein is CAWRGTRGRGD. The full CDR3 sequence reads CAWRGTRGRGDYTF. The variable domain in full, completed from reference TRBV30 and TRBJ1-2, reads SQTIHQWPATLVQPVGSPLSLECTVEGTSNPNLYWYRQAAGRGLQLLFYSVGIGQISSEVPQNLSASRPQDRQFILSSKKLLLSDSGFYLCAWRGTRGRGDYTFGSGTRLTVV.

In regard to this clone: Being one base from a much bigger clone, this may be a read error. The read ends 3 residues early relative to the CDR3; the germline J gene fills the gap. This chain links TRBV2 with TRBJ2-1; TRBD2 matches 9 bases. CDR3 size: 15 residues. Trimming cost V 6 bases and J 0 bases; bases outside gene matches: 3. Germline CDR1 reads SNHLY; CDR2 reads FYNNEI. This CDR3 is CASSNSGSSYNEQFF. Incomplete CDR3 DNA: TGTGCCAGCAGCAATAGCGGGAGCTCCTACAATGAG.

This clone has ten or more counts. From the germline J gene comes the end of the CDR3, since the read stops 3 residues before it. The chain has TRBV5-1 and TRBJ1-1; 7 nucleotides match TRBD1. V lost 1 base and J lost 5; bases outside the gene matches: 20. The CDR3 is 19 residues long. Germline V gives CDR1 SGHRS, CDR2 YFSETQ. CDR3 DNA (partial): TGCGCCAGCAGCTTGTGTTTTAACGGGACAGCGTTCAGAAGGACTGAA. Encoded protein: CASSLCFNGTAFRRTE. In full, the CDR3 reads CASSLCFNGTAFRRTEAFF.

This clone was recorded a few times. The CDR3 end is not reached by the read, which stops 3 residues before it; the germline J gene fills it in. This rearrangement joins TRBV19 to TRBJ2-3, with 8 nucleotides matching TRBD1. The CDR3 sequence is 15 residues long. V dropped 5 bases and J dropped 2; count of bases not matched to a gene: 6. The V gene's germline CDR1 is LNHDA and CDR2 SQIVND (reference sequence). The sequenced part of the CDR3 DNA is TGTGCCAGTAGTCCACAGACAGGGGTCACAGATACG. This gives the protein CASSPQTGVTDT. The whole CDR3 sequence reads CASSPQTGVTDTQYF. The full variable domain, its missing parts supplied by reference TRBV19 and TRBJ2-3, is DGGITQSPKYLFRKEGQNVTLSCEQNLNHDAMYWYRQDPGQGLRLIYYSQIVNDFQKGDIAEGYSVSREKKESFPLTVTSAQKNPTAFYLCASSPQTGVTDTQYFGPGTRLTVL.

This clone has a count of ten or more. The read terminates 3 residues ahead of where the CDR3 ends, so the germline J gene completes it. This sequence joins TRBV2 and TRBJ1-4, with D possibly TRBD1 on 6 matching bases. This CDR3 contains 14 residues. Between the trimmed V and J ends, which lost 4 bases and 4 bases, there was a span of 10 bases. The V gene's germline CDR1 is SNHLY and CDR2 FYNNEI. Partial CDR3 DNA: TGTGCCAGCAGTGCGGACAGTGATAATGAAAAA. It translates to CASSADSDNEK. The entire CDR3 is CASSADSDNEKLFF.

Concerning this clone: The CDR3 extends 3 residues past the end of the read, so its final part is completed from the germline J gene. This chain joins TRBV20-1 and TRBJ2-1, with 8 bases lining up with TRBD2. V gave up 1 base and J gave up 7 bases; unmatched junction bases: 9. The germline V gene encodes CDR1 DFQATT and CDR2 SNEGSKA (reference sequence). The CDR3 contains 15 residues. The sequenced part of the CDR3 DNA is TGCAGTGCTAGAGCTCAAGCGGGAGTGGTGAATGAG. Protein product: CSARAQAGVVNE. The whole CDR3 sequence is CSARAQAGVVNEQFF.

Ten or more counts support this clone. The read ends 3 residues early relative to the CDR3; the germline J gene fills the gap. V and J are TRBV4-1 and TRBJ2-5; D is perhaps TRBD1 (6 bases). Between the trimmed V and J ends, which lost 0 bases and 0 bases, there was a span of 8 bases. Looked up from germline, CDR1 is MGHRA and CDR2 is YSYEKL. The CDR3 has 15 amino acids. CDR3 amino acids: CASSQEGGNQETQYF. The CDR3 DNA, read in part, is TGCGCCAGCAGCCAAGAAGGGGGAAACCAAGAGACC.

In its sample, this clone was seen many times. The read ends 3 residues early relative to the CDR3; the germline J gene fills the gap. The chain uses TRBV5-1 and TRBJ2-5, with 16 bases identical to TRBD2. The CDR3 loop spans 20 amino acids. V shed 2 bases, J shed 7 bases, and the junction held 17 bases outside the gene matches. Germline assignment: CDR1 SGHRS and CDR2 YFSETQ. The CDR3 is CASSFTTGTSGRAQLVTQYF. The sequenced part of the CDR3 DNA is TGCGCCAGCAGCTTCACAACGGGGACTAGCGGGAGGGCCCAGTTGGTGACC.

The sample holds a few counts of this clone. The sequence runs out 3 residues before the end of the CDR3; the remainder is reconstructed from the germline J gene. The chain uses TRBV5-1 and TRBJ1-6; 7 positions agree with TRBD1. The J segment lost 2 bases and the V segment lost 4 bases, leaving 3 bases of the junction unmatched. Germline assignment: CDR1 SGHRS and CDR2 YFSETQ. There are 15 residues in the CDR3. The CDR3 region is CASSRDRPYNSPLHF. The sequenced part of the CDR3 DNA is TGCGCCAGCAGCCGGGACAGACCCTATAATTCACCC.

This clone was detected a few times. The CDR3 end falls 3 residues outside the read, so it is completed with the germline J gene. The rearrangement links TRBV7-9 to TRBJ2-5; no clear D gene. CDR1 and CDR2 from the germline V gene are SEHNR and FQNEAQ (reference sequence). There are 15 residues in the CDR3. The sequenced CDR3 bases are TGTGCCAGCAGCTTAATTCAGCTGAGCACAGATACC. Protein sequence: CASSLIQLSTDT. The complete CDR3 reads CASSLIQLSTDTQYF.

This clone was seen many times. The read gets to within 3 residues of the CDR3 end, and the germline J gene fills in the rest. The J gene is TRBJ2-7, the V gene TRBV10-3; D may be TRBD2 (6 bases). The CDR3 spans 11 residues. Deletions cut 8 bases from V and 3 bases from J, with 8 bases between. Germline V gene sequence: CDR1 ENHRY, CDR2 SYGVKD. CDR3 bases read: TGTGCCATCGGTAGCGGCTACGAG. This sequence encodes CAIGSGYE. The whole CDR3 is CAIGSGYEQYF.

This clone was seen only a few times. The missing CDR3 end, 3 residues past where the read stops, is filled in from the germline J gene. The chain has TRBV30 and TRBJ1-2, with D possibly being TRBD1 (6 bases). Germline V gives CDR1 GTSNPN, CDR2 SVGIG (reference sequence). This CDR3 is 13 amino acids long. Trimming removed 3 bases from V and 7 bases from J, with 15 bases in between. The CDR3 region is CAWSFGGVGGYTF. CDR3 DNA, as far as it was read: TGTGCCTGGAGCTTTGGGGGCGTTGGTGGC.

This clone was counted ten times or more. The read ends 3 residues before the CDR3 terminus; that terminus is restored from the germline J gene. The J gene is TRBJ2-7, the V gene TRBV19, with 10 bases fitting TRBD2. Germline CDR1 is LNHDA and CDR2 is SQIVND (reference sequence). Trimming cost V 1 base and J 3 bases; bases outside gene matches: 3. The CDR3 spans 15 residues. The DNA read from the CDR3 is TGTGCCAGTAGTATAGGTTCTAGCGGGAGCTACGAG. Amino acid sequence: CASSIGSSGSYE. In full, the CDR3 reads CASSIGSSGSYEQYF.

Details on this clone: The read finishes 3 residues shy of the CDR3 end, and the germline J gene is used to complete it. This chain connects TRBV5-1 to TRBJ2-5; perhaps TRBD1 as D (5 bases). Deletions cut 3 bases from V and 5 bases from J, with 11 bases between. Per germline, CDR1 SGHRS and CDR2 YFSETQ. This CDR3 contains 13 residues. Partial CDR3 DNA: TGCGCCAGCAGCTGGGGCCTGGGGGAGACC. Its protein is CASSWGLGET. The whole CDR3 reads CASSWGLGETQYF.

About this clone: The CDR3 is cut off 3 residues early in the read; its end comes from the germline J gene. The chain combines TRBV19 with TRBJ1-5, with D possibly matching TRBD1 (5 bases). The CDR3 covers 17 residues. Germline V gene lookup returns CDR1 LNHDA and CDR2 SQIVND (reference sequence). The V end lost 7 bases, the J end lost 5 bases, and 24 bases lay between the germline ends. The CDR3 protein is CASKSTWLRQGYQPQHF. Partial CDR3 DNA: TGTGCCAGTAAATCAACGTGGCTGCGGCAGGGTTATCAGCCC.

This clone was found many times. The read comes to an end 3 residues before the CDR3 does, leaving the germline J gene to fill in the end. V usage is TRBV30 and J usage is TRBJ1-4; D call uncertain. Germline lookup yields CDR1 GTSNPN and CDR2 SVGIG (reference sequence). The CDR3 spans 14 residues. Between the trimmed V and J ends, which lost 2 bases and 7 bases, there was a span of 14 bases. The sequenced part of the CDR3 DNA is TGTGCCTGGAGTCCTCGAGCGATTCCTGAAAAA. As protein: CAWSPRAIPEK. In full, the CDR3 reads CAWSPRAIPEKLFF.

This clone was observed many times. The CDR3 is cut off 3 residues early in the read; its end comes from the germline J gene. The rearrangement joins TRBV20-1 to TRBJ1-6, with 7 bases aligning to TRBD1. This CDR3 is built from 16 residues. Losses at the gene ends were 2 bases for V and 7 bases for J; bases not matched to a gene: 11. The germline V gene encodes CDR1 DFQATT and CDR2 SNEGSKA (reference sequence). CDR3 DNA, as far as it was read: TGCAGTGCTAGAAATACTCTCGGGACAGTAAATTCACCC. Translating gives CSARNTLGTVNSP. The complete CDR3 protein is CSARNTLGTVNSPLHF.

This clone was detected many times. The sequenced part of the CDR3 DNA is TGTGCCAGCAGCCCTACAAACAGCTATGGC. Translating it yields CASSPTNSYG. The entire CDR3 sequence reads CASSPTNSYGYTF. The V call is TRBV7-9, the J call TRBJ1-2; D gene unclear. The read terminates 3 residues before the CDR3 end, so the remaining end is supplied by the germline J gene. The CDR3 spans 13 residues. With 5 bases removed from V and 4 bases from J, the gap between germline ends came to 11 bases. Germline values: CDR1 SEHNR, CDR2 FQNEAQ (reference sequence).

This clone was counted between two and nine times. The read comes to an end 3 residues before the CDR3 does, leaving the germline J gene to fill in the end. V and J are TRBV29-1 and TRBJ2-3; 10 bases line up with TRBD1. CDR3 size: 14 residues. Germline V CDR1 and CDR2: SQVTM, ANQGSEA. The CDR3 reads CSVEEDGQGGTQYF. The sequenced CDR3 bases are TGCAGCGTTGAAGAGGACGGACAGGGGGGGACG.

This clone has ten or more counts. Read data end 3 residues before the CDR3 end; the end is taken from the germline J gene. This chain connects TRBV30 to TRBJ1-4, with D tentatively TRBD1 (5 bases). V was shortened by 3 bases and J by 8 bases, with 13 bases between the two germline ends. The germline CDR1 and CDR2 sequences are GTSNPN and SVGIG (reference sequence). The CDR3 loop spans 13 amino acids. Here the CDR3 reads CAWSIGKGEKLFF. The covered CDR3 bases are TGTGCCTGGAGCATAGGGAAGGGGGAAAAA.